The sequence of this T cell receptor beta chain was determined in a study of blood T cell repertoires in COVID-19. Overall study: Whether acute or convalescent, the COVID-19 samples came from the United States, Italy and Spain. T cells, B-cell-depleted T cells, or PBMCs provided the cDNA or gDNA that served as material.

Assay used: immunoSEQ multiplex PCR; TCRdb lists only in-frame clones, some missing. This table has about 220,000 clones, 75% to 85% appearing once. Seattle researchers signed up patients amid active infection and tracked them longitudinally. V trimming: 1 base; J trimming: 6 bases; junction bases outside the gene matches: 5. The CDR3 has 14 amino acids. CDR1 is SGDLS, CDR2 YYNGEE, per germline. This receptor was identified in a woman in her seventies with COVID-19, enrolled during active disease. The rearrangement joins TRBV9 to TRBJ1-1, with 8 bases aligning to TRBD1. The source material was peripheral blood. The CDR3 protein is CASSVQDRVPEAFF. The CDR3 DNA is TGTGCCAGCAGCGTACAGGACAGGGTGCCTGAAGCTTTCTTT. The whole variable domain, remainder taken from reference TRBV9 and TRBJ1-1, is DSGVTQTPKHLITATGQRVTLRCSPRSGDLSVYWYQQSLDQGLQFLIQYYNGEERAKGNILERFSAQQFPDLHSELNLSSLELGDSALYFCASSVQDRVPEAFFGQGTRLTVV.